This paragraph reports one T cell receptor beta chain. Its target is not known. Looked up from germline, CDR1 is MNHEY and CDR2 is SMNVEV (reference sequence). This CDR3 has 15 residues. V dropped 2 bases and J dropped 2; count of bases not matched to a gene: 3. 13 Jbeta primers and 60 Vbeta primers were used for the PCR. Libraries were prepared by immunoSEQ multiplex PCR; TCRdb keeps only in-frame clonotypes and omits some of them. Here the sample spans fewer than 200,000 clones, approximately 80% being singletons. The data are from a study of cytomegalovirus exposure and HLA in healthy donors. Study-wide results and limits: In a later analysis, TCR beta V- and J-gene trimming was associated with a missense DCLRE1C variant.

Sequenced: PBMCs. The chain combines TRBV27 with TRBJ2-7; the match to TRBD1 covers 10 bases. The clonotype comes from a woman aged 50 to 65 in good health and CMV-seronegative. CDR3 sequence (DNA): TGTGCCAGCAGTTTAACGGGACAGGGGCCCTACGAGCAGTACTTC. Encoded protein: CASSLTGQGPYEQYF.